This T cell receptor beta chain is from a study of T cells in Graves' hyperthyroidism and ophthalmopathy (dated by TCRdb to the late 2010s). Concerning the study at large: Peripheral blood samples were taken at the time of initial diagnosis, prior to any treatment. The paper describes TCR Vbeta CDR3 sequencing of 140 or so peripheral blood samples, made up of some 40 ophthalmopathy patients, some 80 hyperthyroidism patients and about 17 progressor patients. A discovery cohort of around 100 patients, about 40 with Graves' ophthalmopathy and approximately 57 with stable Graves' hyperthyroidism, was used to find distinguishing TCR V-J signatures. In addition, the study compared T-cell repertoires in thyroid tissue and in blood from about 6 Graves' hyperthyroidism patients. For training and testing, the 100 or so patients in the discovery cohort were randomly divided in a 7:3 ratio. An independent validation cohort of around 19 hyperthyroidism patients and about 15 patients who later progressed to ophthalmopathy tested prospective prediction of ophthalmopathy. Following sampling, methimazole starting at 30 mg daily was given to hyperthyroidism patients, and high-dose intravenous methylprednisolone was given to ophthalmopathy patients. Points the paper makes about the study in general: Blood samples also contained most of the expanded thyroid clonotypes (frequency above 0.001), which suggests that blood repertoires may reflect thyroid immune responses. During validation, the model predicted progression to ophthalmopathy a median of approximately 6.5 months ahead of onset, with around 71% sensitivity and about 72% specificity. A 13 V-J signature model separated ophthalmopathy from stable hyperthyroidism, with approximately 86% sensitivity and about 81% specificity in cross-validation and 80%/75% in testing. No statistical method was used to fix the sample size in advance, and group allocation was not hidden from the investigators.

Ophthalmopathy patients had moderately to severely active disease, Clinical Activity Score of at least 3, NOSPECS grade of at least 4, and duration under 3 months. Any patient with an uncontrolled infection, another autoimmune disease, pregnancy or lactation was excluded. Diagnoses were established on the basis of clinical symptoms, serum thyroxine and TRAb, thyroid ultrasound, and orbital computed tomography. Ficoll-Paque density gradient centrifugation was used to isolate PBMCs from 9.5 to 10 ml of fresh peripheral blood. Trizol reagent was used to extract total RNA, and RNA quality was then checked on an Agilent 2100 Bioanalyzer. Trimming at the junction amounts to 0 bases on V and 3 bases on J, and the germline ends lie 7 bases apart. CDR1 and CDR2, per the germline V gene, are SGDLS and YYNGEE. From cysteine to phenylalanine, the CDR3 is 14 amino acids long. The entry retains the CDR3 DNA only, 42 bases that are in frame from base 1.

Amplification of TCR beta CDR3 regions was carried out from RNA transcripts. A first-round RT-PCR of the TCR CDR3 used the HTBI primer set with the Qiagen OneStep RT-PCR kit. Libraries were constructed in a second round of multiplex PCR, after which size selection and purification were carried out. Paired-end sequencing of the libraries was performed with 100 bp reads on an Illumina HiSeq2000. The source study handled its data this way. Raw data were processed with SOAPnuke, discarding reads with adapters, uncalled bases, mean Phred below 15, or no exact constant-primer or identifier match. High-quality paired reads were merged using COPE v1.2.5, and each unique nucleotide sequence was defined as a clonotype. MiTCR v1.1 was used to align the clonotypes against IMGT TRBV, TRBD and TRBJ reference segments. Analysis was restricted to V-J combinations with a frequency above 0.0001, which covered roughly 99% of repertoires. The TCS score was defined as the ratio of F50 (clonal expansion) to E x V (chaos), calculated using BLOSUM62-based TCRdist between CDR3 peptides within each V-J. Welch's t-statistics and random forest reduced roughly 500 V-J features to 10 to 15, which were used in a naive Bayes classifier (R e1071). TCRdb took the public reads, trimmed them with fastp at Q25, ran MiXCR for clone calling and kept in-frame beta chains. Merged by CDR3 protein, the rows form single entries marked with the most common genes and DNA. These V and J calls derive from TCRdb rather than the authors' analysis. In all, the sample holds around 350,000 distinct CDR3 sequences, and more than 14% of those were seen once. Around a fifth of the sample is taken by the ten largest.

This clonotype was picked up a small number of times. Its antigen is unknown. Base qualities are missing; no much larger clone stands one base away. This receptor was obtained from a woman aged 25 to 39 with Graves' ophthalmopathy. Sequencing input: blood. The chain uses TRBV9 and TRBJ1-5; no D gene is confidently identified. The encoded CDR3 is CASSVGETNQPQHF. The bases are TGTGCCAGCAGCGTAGGGGAGACCAATCAGCCCCAGCATTTT. Where the CDR3 stops, the reference TRBV9 and TRBJ1-5 genes take over; the full variable domain is DSGVTQTPKHLITATGQRVTLRCSPRSGDLSVYWYQQSLDQGLQFLIQYYNGEERAKGNILERFSAQQFPDLHSELNLSSLELGDSALYFCASSVGETNQPQHFGDGTRLSIL.